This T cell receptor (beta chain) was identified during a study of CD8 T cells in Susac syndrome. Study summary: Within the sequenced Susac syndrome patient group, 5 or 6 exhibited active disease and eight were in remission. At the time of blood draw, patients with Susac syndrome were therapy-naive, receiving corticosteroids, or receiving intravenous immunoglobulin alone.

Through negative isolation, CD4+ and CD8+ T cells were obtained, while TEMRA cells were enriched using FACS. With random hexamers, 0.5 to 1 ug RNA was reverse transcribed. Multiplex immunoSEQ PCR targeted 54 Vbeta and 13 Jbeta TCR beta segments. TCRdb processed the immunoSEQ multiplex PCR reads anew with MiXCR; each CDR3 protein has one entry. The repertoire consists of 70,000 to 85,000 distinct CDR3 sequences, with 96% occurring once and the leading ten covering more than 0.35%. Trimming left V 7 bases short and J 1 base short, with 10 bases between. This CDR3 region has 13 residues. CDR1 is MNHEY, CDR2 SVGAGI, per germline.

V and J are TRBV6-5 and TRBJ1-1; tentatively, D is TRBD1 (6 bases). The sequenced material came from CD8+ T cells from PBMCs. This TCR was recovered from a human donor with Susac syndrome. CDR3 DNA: TGTGCCAGCACCCAGACAGGGAACACTGAAGCTTTCTTT. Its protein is CASTQTGNTEAFF.